This T cell receptor beta chain was recorded in a study of blood T cells in healthy people across ages. General study points: The study could not conclusively compare naive and antigen-experienced cells, given its unsorted PBMCs.

With regard to this clonotype: As yet, its antigen is unknown.

A second PCR of roughly 6 to 12 cycles used a sample-barcoded 5' primer and a J-beta primer mix. TCRdb re-called the 5' RACE reads through MiXCR, storing one row per CDR3 protein. Among approximately 800,000 distinct CDR3 sequences listed, around a quarter were seen once. This same sample was also taken into another study, of T cells of mothers and their children.

Sequencing was done on a sample of blood. The TCR was taken from a boy aged 5-17 years in good health.

The CDR3 spells CASSSRVKEGLAFYEQYF. CDR3 bases: TGTGCCAGCAGTTCACGGGTCAAGGAGGGACTAGCATTCTACGAGCAGTACTTC. The genes are TRBV27 and TRBJ2-7, with 9 positions matching TRBD2. V lost 4 bases, J lost 3 bases, and 16 bases stayed unmatched. The CDR3 consists of 18 residues. Germline V lookup: CDR1 MNHEY, CDR2 SMNVEV (reference sequence).